These 26 T cell receptor beta chains originate from one sample sequenced in a study of blood T cell repertoires in COVID-19. Only in-frame clones appear in the TCRdb table, and some are missing; sequencing was by immunoSEQ multiplex PCR. The table lists under 45,000 clones, 75% to 90% of them singletons. Sequencing was carried out using peripheral blood. The receptors were gathered from a human donor in a cohort sampled during active COVID-19.

The chain recombines TRBV2 with TRBJ1-6, with D possibly matching TRBD1 (6 bases). Germline CDR1 is SNHLY and CDR2 is FYNNEI. V gave up 2 bases and J gave up 7 bases, with 12 bases separating them. The CDR3 is made up of 15 amino acids. CDR3 sequence: CASSERPGQNSPLHF. Written as DNA, the CDR3 is TGTGCCAGCAGTGAAAGGCCGGGACAAAATTCACCCCTCCACTTT.

This clone showed up just once. The V call is TRBV28, the J call TRBJ2-7, with D tentatively TRBD2 (6 bases). Germline CDR1 is MDHEN and CDR2 is SYDVKM. The V end was cut by 3 bases, the J end by 6 bases, with 18 bases between. The CDR3 consists of 15 residues. The CDR3 coding sequence is TGTGCCAGCAGTTTTCTTCCGGGAGTTGGTCTCGAGCAGTACTTC. Residues: CASSFLPGVGLEQYF.

The chain recombines TRBV5-1 with TRBJ1-2; D perhaps matches TRBD1 (5 bases). In germline, CDR1 is SGHRS, CDR2 YFSETQ. This CDR3 spans 13 amino acids. V shed 4 bases and J shed 1 base, with 8 bases lying between them. The CDR3 reads CASSGQINYGYTF. DNA for the CDR3: TGCGCCAGCAGCGGACAAATTAACTATGGCTACACCTTC.

The chain combines TRBV5-1 with TRBJ1-4, with no clear D. This CDR3 region has 16 residues. Trimming removed 4 bases at V and 5 bases at J, with 18 bases between. Germline lookup yields CDR1 SGHRS and CDR2 YFSETQ. For the CDR3, the DNA is TGCGCCAGCAGCGTGCCCTTGGGCAGCCTGAATGAAAAACTGTTTTTT. Its protein is CASSVPLGSLNEKLFF.

V is TRBV2 and J is TRBJ2-1; possible D gene TRBD2, 6 bases. This CDR3 has 15 amino acids. Deletions cut 7 bases from V and 3 bases from J, with 16 bases between. Germline CDR1 reads SNHLY; CDR2 reads FYNNEI. This CDR3 is CASTRGTGGYNEQFF. Here the CDR3 DNA reads TGTGCCAGCACCCGAGGGACTGGGGGCTACAATGAGCAGTTCTTC.

This chain uses TRBV3-1 (or the pseudogene TRBV3-2) with TRBJ2-1; D is undetermined. This CDR3 region has 14 residues. Germline loops: CDR1 LGHDT, CDR2 YNNKEL (reference sequence). Trimming shortened V by 1 base and J by 4 bases, and 8 bases separated the two germline ends. The CDR3 DNA reads as TGTGCCAGCAGCCAAGCGCCAGGATACAATGAGCAGTTCTTC. Protein product: CASSQAPGYNEQFF.

This rearrangement joins TRBV7-2 to TRBJ1-5, with a weak D call TRBD1 (5 bases). This CDR3 region has 14 residues. Trimming cost V 0 bases and J 6 bases, with 9 bases left between them. The germline V gene encodes CDR1 SGHTA and CDR2 FQGNSA. As DNA, the CDR3 is TGTGCCAGCAGCTTAGCGGGGGGGGGTCAGCCCCAGCATTTT. This sequence encodes CASSLAGGGQPQHF.

This chain's CDR3 is CASSLDPRTGELFF. The CDR3 DNA reads as TGTGCCAGCAGCTTAGATCCACGGACCGGGGAGCTGTTTTTT. The chain combines TRBV11-2 with TRBJ2-2; no clear D gene. Trimming removed 0 bases at V and 5 bases at J, with 7 bases between. Germline V CDR1 and CDR2: SGHAT, FQNNGV. This CDR3 has 14 amino acids.

This chain connects TRBV28 to TRBJ1-2; 11 bases are a match to TRBD1. The CDR3 has 18 residues. The junction had 17 bases not matched to a gene; V was cut back by 6 bases and J by 5 bases. CDR1 and CDR2 from the germline V gene are MDHEN and SYDVKM. The CDR3 DNA sequence: TGTGCCAGCAGCTCACGCCGATTTGGACAGGGGGCTGGTTATGGCTACACCTTC. Protein product: CASSSRRFGQGAGYGYTF.

The V call is TRBV4-3, the J call TRBJ2-7; the D gene is possibly TRBD2 (5 bases). The CDR3 length is 17 residues. Between the trimmed V and J ends, which lost 0 bases and 1 base, there was a span of 16 bases. In germline, CDR1 is LGHNA, CDR2 YSLEER. For the CDR3, the DNA is TGCGCCAGCAGCCAAGACAGGTCTGAGAGGGCGTCCTACGAGCAGTACTTC. Its translation: CASSQDRSERASYEQYF.

This chain links TRBV5-8 with TRBJ2-1; possibly TRBD2 for D (5 bases). The CDR3 consists of 12 residues. Germline V CDR1 and CDR2: SGHTS, YDEGEE. V lost 5 bases, J lost 12 bases, and 15 bases lay in between. Here the CDR3 DNA reads TGTGCCAGCAGGGATGTGGGAGTCGGGCAGTTCTTC. Encoded protein: CASRDVGVGQFF.

The rearrangement links TRBV28 to TRBJ2-5, with a tentative D call TRBD2 (7 bases). Germline V CDR1 and CDR2: MDHEN, SYDVKM. The CDR3 is 15 amino acids. The ends were cut back, 3 bases at V and 4 bases at J, with 15 bases in the middle. CDR3 protein: CASSFLGGGPETQYF. CDR3 bases: TGTGCCAGCAGTTTTTTGGGGGGGGGCCCAGAGACCCAGTACTTC.

CDR3 coding DNA: TGTGCCAGCAGTCCTTATGCACTAGCGGGAGGTAACATTCAGTACTTC. Residues: CASSPYALAGGNIQYF. This chain connects TRBV27 to TRBJ2-4; 12 nucleotides agree with TRBD2. Germline V gene data show CDR1 as MNHEY and CDR2 as SMNVEV (reference sequence). The ends lost 5 bases at V and 7 bases at J; junction bases unmatched: 9. The CDR3 totals 16 residues.

The chain joins TRBV2 to TRBJ2-5, with TRBD1 identical over 8 bases. After removal of 4 bases from V and 5 bases from J, the junction contained 6 bases not matched to a gene. The length of the CDR3 is 14 residues. Germline values: CDR1 SNHLY, CDR2 FYNNEI. CDR3 sequence (DNA): TGTGCCAGCAGTGGATCAGGGGGCGCGGAGACCCAGTACTTC. It is translated as CASSGSGGAETQYF.

For this clone: One junction end does not reproduce the germline sequence, and a read error may be involved. The chain couples TRBV7-7 to TRBJ2-1; possibly TRBD2 for D (5 bases). The CDR3 consists of 13 residues. Germline V gene data show CDR1 as SSHAT and CDR2 as FNYEAQ (reference sequence). CDR3 amino acids: CASSYGMANEQFF. Here the CDR3 DNA reads TGTGCTAGCAGCTACGGGATGGCCAATGAGCAGTTCTTC.

The rearrangement uses TRBV7-6 and TRBJ1-3; the D gene is possibly TRBD1 (5 bases). V dropped 5 bases and J dropped 0 bases, with 11 bases sitting between them. The CDR3 is made up of 15 amino acids. Germline V gives CDR1 SGHVS, CDR2 FNYEAQ. The CDR3 DNA reads as TGTGCCAGCAGCCCAGGACACCACTCTGGAAACACCATATATTTT. Translated: CASSPGHHSGNTIYF.

The V call is TRBV29-1, the J call TRBJ2-1; 13 nucleotides align to TRBD2. V dropped 4 bases and J dropped 9; count of bases not matched to a gene: 3. Germline lookup yields CDR1 SQVTM and CDR2 ANQGSEA. The CDR3 consists of 13 residues. CDR3 nucleotide sequence: TGCAGCGTTGGACTAGCGGGAGGCGGTGAGCAGTTCTTC. Its protein product is CSVGLAGGGEQFF.

This sequence joins TRBV6-5 and TRBJ2-7; TRBD2 might be the D (5 bases). CDR3 length: 13 residues. V was shortened by 1 base and J by 6 bases, with 10 bases between the two germline ends. Germline V gene sequence: CDR1 MNHEY, CDR2 SVGAGI. The CDR3 bases are TGTGCCAGCAGTTACTTTACCGAGGGCGAGCAGTACTTC. This encodes CASSYFTEGEQYF.

The chain is built from TRBV5-1 and TRBJ2-7; 8 bases line up with TRBD2. The J segment lost 6 bases and the V segment lost 3 bases, leaving 14 bases of the junction unmatched. Germline CDR1 SGHRS, CDR2 YFSETQ. The CDR3 is 16 residues long. The CDR3 here is CASSSVPGLVSGEQYF. The CDR3, as DNA: TGCGCCAGCAGCTCCGTCCCGGGACTAGTATCCGGCGAGCAGTACTTC. Filled out from reference TRBV5-1 and TRBJ2-7, the complete variable domain reads KAGVTQTPRYLIKTRGQQVTLSCSPISGHRSVSWYQQTPGQGLQFLFEYFSETQRNKGNFPGRFSGRQFSNSRSEMNVSTLELGDSALYLCASSSVPGLVSGEQYFGPGTRLTVT.

The V call is TRBV25-1, the J call TRBJ2-7; a possible D gene is TRBD1 (6 bases). Trimming shortened V by 0 bases and J by 7 bases, and 10 bases separated the two germline ends. The CDR3 contains 13 residues. From germline, CDR1 is MGHDK and CDR2 SYGVNS. The CDR3 bases are TGTGCCAGCAGTGAATATACAGGGCGAGAGCAGTACTTC. Encoded protein: CASSEYTGREQYF.

This clone has just one count. The chain joins TRBV27 to TRBJ2-1; 13 nucleotides line up with TRBD2. CDR1 is MNHEY and CDR2 is SMNVEV in the germline V gene (reference sequence). CDR3 length: 16 amino acids. J was trimmed by 7 bases and V by 7 bases; bases with no gene match: 10. CDR3 loop: CASTLFGLAGVNEQFF. The CDR3 region has the DNA TGTGCCAGCACCCTCTTCGGACTAGCGGGAGTAAATGAGCAGTTCTTC.

J is TRBJ1-5 and V is TRBV6-6; tentative D call: TRBD1 (6 bases). This CDR3 spans 13 amino acids. The V end lost 10 bases, the J end lost 4 bases, and 14 bases lay between the germline ends. From germline, CDR1 is MNHNY and CDR2 SVGAGI (reference sequence). The CDR3 region is CATTTGFNQPQHF. The CDR3 DNA follows: TGTGCCACCACCACAGGGTTTAATCAGCCCCAGCATTTT.

As for this clone: The germline gene is not matched at one end of the junction; a read error may be the cause. V and J are TRBV7-7 and TRBJ2-1, with 12 nucleotides matching TRBD2. Per the germline V gene, CDR1 is SSHAT and CDR2 is FNYEAQ (reference sequence). The length of the CDR3 is 16 residues. The CDR3 bases are TGTGCTAGCAGCTCTTCTAGCGGGGGGGCCTACAATGAGCAGTTCTTC. It is translated as CASSSSSGGAYNEQFF.

V is TRBV30 and J is TRBJ2-1, with 13 bases lining up with TRBD2. J lost 8 bases, V lost 3 bases, and 10 bases had no gene match. This CDR3 region has 16 residues. Germline V gene sequence: CDR1 GTSNPN, CDR2 SVGIG (reference sequence). The CDR3, as DNA: TGTGCCTGGAGGAAACCGGGACTAGCGGGACTGGATGAGCAGTTCTTC. Amino acids: CAWRKPGLAGLDEQFF.

V gene TRBV7-2 combines with J gene TRBJ2-2; 10 bases align to TRBD2. CDR1 is SGHTA and CDR2 is FQGNSA in the germline V gene. The V segment lost 7 bases and the J segment 6 bases; nucleotides outside the gene matches: 20. The CDR3 totals 19 residues. For the CDR3, the DNA is TGTGCCAGCACCAAAAGGGGGCTAGCGGGAGTCCAAAGGGCCGGGGAGCTGTTTTTT. It codes for CASTKRGLAGVQRAGELFF.

This clone was counted a single time. This chain links TRBV27 with TRBJ2-7; 14 bases align to TRBD2. The CDR3 runs 15 residues. Looked up from germline, CDR1 is MNHEY and CDR2 is SMNVEV (reference sequence). Trimming cost V 10 bases and J 5 bases; bases outside gene matches: 10. The CDR3 loop is CATKGGTSGSHEQYF. In nucleotides, the CDR3 is TGTGCCACCAAGGGGGGGACTAGCGGGAGCCACGAGCAGTACTTC.